This TCR beta chain derives from a study of brain T cells in children with intractable seizures. This clone was detected only once. Profiling relied on immunoSEQ multiplex PCR, and the TCRdb table lists in-frame clones only, not all of them. The sample has about 340,000 clones, 93% seen once. The time point: blood from clinic visit 5 months post-surgery; TSC patient then seizure free. The CDR3 length is 11 residues. Germline V CDR1 and CDR2: DFQATT, SNEGSKA (reference sequence). V was clipped by 6 bases and J by 6 bases, with 11 bases between them. The receptor comes from a boy younger than two with tuberous sclerosis and intractable seizures. The sample here was peripheral blood, taken around 5 months after surgery. This chain connects TRBV20-1 to TRBJ1-1, with D uncertain. The CDR3, as DNA: TGCAGTGCCTCACCAAGCTCTGAAGCTTTCTTT. Encoded protein: CSASPSSEAFF.